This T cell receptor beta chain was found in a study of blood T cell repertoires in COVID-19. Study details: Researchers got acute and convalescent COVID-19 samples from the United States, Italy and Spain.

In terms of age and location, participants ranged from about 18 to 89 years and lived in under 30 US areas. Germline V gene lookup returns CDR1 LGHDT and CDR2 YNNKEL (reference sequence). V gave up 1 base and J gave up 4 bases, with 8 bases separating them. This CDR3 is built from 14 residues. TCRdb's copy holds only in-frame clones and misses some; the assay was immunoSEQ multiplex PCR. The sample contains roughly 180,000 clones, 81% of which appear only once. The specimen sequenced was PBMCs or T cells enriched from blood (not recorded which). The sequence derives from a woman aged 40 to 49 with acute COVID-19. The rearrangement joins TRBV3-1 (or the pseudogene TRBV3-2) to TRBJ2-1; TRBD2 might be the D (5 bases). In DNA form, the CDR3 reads TGTGCCAGCAGCCAAGGGGAGATATACAATGAGCAGTTCTTC. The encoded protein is CASSQGEIYNEQFF.